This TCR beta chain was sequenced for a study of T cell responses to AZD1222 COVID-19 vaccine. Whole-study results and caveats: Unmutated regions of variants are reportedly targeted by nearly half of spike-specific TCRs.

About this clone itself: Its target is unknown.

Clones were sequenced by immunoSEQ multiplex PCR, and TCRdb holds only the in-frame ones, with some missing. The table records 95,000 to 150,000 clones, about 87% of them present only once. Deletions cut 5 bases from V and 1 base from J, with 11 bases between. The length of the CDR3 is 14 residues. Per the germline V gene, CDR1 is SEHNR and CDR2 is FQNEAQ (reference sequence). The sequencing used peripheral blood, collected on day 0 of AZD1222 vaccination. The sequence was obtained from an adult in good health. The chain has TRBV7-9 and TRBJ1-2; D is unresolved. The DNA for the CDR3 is TGTGCCAGCAGCCTTAGGACGGTTAACTATGGCTACACCTTC. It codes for CASSLRTVNYGYTF.